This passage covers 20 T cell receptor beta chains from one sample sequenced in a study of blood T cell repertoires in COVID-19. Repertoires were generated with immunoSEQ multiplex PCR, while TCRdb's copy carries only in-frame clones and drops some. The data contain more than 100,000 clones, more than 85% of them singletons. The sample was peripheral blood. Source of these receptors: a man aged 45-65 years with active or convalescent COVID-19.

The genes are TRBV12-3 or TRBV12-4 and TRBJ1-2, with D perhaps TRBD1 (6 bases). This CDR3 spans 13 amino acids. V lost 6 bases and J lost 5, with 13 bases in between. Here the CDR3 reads CASSEGHPYGYTF. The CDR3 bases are TGTGCCAGCAGCGAGGGACACCCATATGGCTACACCTTC.

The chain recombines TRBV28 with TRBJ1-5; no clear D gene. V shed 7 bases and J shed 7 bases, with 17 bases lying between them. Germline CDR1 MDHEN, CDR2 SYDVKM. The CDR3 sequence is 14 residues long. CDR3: CASITSGGNQPQHF. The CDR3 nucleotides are TGTGCCAGCATAACCTCCGGAGGGAACCAGCCCCAGCATTTT.

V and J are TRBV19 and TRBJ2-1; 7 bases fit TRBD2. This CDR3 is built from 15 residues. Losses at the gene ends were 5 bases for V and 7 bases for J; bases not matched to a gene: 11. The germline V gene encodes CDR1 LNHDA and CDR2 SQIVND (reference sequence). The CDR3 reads CASSPLAGVINEQFF. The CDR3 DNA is TGTGCCAGTAGTCCGCTTGCGGGGGTTATTAATGAGCAGTTCTTC.

CDR3 sequence: CASSYSIQGAYEQYF. The DNA for the CDR3 is TGTGCCAGCAGTTACTCGATTCAGGGGGCCTACGAGCAGTACTTC. V gene TRBV6-6 combines with J gene TRBJ2-7, with TRBD1 matching 7 bases. V lost 0 bases and J lost 2; bases outside the gene matches: 4. The CDR3 covers 15 residues. CDR1 and CDR2 from the germline V gene are MNHNY and SVGAGI (reference sequence).

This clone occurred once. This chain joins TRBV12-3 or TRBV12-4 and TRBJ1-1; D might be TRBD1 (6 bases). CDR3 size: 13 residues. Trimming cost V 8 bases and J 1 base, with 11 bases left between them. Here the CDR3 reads CASGLTGNTEAFF. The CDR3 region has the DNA TGTGCCAGCGGATTGACAGGGAACACTGAAGCTTTCTTT.

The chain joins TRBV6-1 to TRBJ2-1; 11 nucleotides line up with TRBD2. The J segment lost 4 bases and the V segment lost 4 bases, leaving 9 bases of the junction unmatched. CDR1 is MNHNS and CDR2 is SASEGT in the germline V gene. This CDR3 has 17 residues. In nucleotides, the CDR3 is TGTGCCAGCAGTGGACCCCTAGCGGGGGGCCCATACAATGAGCAGTTCTTC. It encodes CASSGPLAGGPYNEQFF.

The CDR3 reads CAWARTGGLEQYF. As DNA, the CDR3 is TGTGCCTGGGCACGGACAGGGGGTCTCGAGCAGTACTTC. The rearrangement links TRBV30 to TRBJ2-7; TRBD1 agrees at 10 bases. The length of the CDR3 is 13 residues. Per the germline V gene, CDR1 is GTSNPN and CDR2 is SVGIG (reference sequence). J lost 6 bases, V lost 5 bases, and 7 bases had no gene match.

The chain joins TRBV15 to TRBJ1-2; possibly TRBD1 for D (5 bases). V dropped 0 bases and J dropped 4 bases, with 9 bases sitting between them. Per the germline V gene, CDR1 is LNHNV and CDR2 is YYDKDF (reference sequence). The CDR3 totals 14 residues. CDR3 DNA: TGTGCCACCAGCAGAGACAAGGGGCCCTATGGCTACACCTTC. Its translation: CATSRDKGPYGYTF.

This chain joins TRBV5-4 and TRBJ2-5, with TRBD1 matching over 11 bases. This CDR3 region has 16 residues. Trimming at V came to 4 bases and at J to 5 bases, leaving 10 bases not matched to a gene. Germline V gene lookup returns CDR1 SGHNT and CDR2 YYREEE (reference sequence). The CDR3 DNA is TGTGCCAGCAGCCGTACGGGACAGGGGGTTGCTGAGACCCAGTACTTC. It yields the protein CASSRTGQGVAETQYF.

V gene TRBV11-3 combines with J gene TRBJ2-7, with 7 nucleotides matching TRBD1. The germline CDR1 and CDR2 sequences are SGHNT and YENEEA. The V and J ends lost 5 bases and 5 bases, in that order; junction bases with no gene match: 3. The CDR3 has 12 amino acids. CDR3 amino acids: CASSRQGNEQYF. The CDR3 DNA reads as TGTGCCAGCAGCAGACAGGGTAACGAGCAGTACTTC.

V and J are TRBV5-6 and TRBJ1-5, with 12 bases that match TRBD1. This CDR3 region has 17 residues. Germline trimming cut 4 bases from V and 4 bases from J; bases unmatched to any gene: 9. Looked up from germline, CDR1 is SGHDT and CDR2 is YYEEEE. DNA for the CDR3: TGTGCCAGCAGCCGCAGAGGGACAGGGGGCGTGAATCAGCCCCAGCATTTT. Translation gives CASSRRGTGGVNQPQHF.

The CDR3: CAWSFTGKAQGYTF. The CDR3 DNA is TGTGCCTGGAGCTTCACAGGGAAAGCGCAAGGCTACACCTTC. The V and J genes are TRBV30 and TRBJ1-2; weak D call: TRBD1 (6 bases). Trimming stripped 3 bases from V and 8 bases from J, with 19 bases between. Germline V gives CDR1 GTSNPN, CDR2 SVGIG (reference sequence). The CDR3 runs 14 residues. Complete variable domain (other parts from reference TRBV30 and TRBJ1-2): SQTIHQWPATLVQPVGSPLSLECTVEGTSNPNLYWYRQAAGRGLQLLFYSVGIGQISSEVPQNLSASRPQDRQFILSSKKLLLSDSGFYLCAWSFTGKAQGYTFGSGTRLTVV.

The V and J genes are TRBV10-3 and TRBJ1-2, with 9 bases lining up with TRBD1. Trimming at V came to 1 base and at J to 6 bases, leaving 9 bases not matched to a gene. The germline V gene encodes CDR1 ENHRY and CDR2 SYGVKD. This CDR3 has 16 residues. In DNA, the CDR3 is TGTGCCATCAGTGAGTTGACCGGGACAGGGTTCGATGGCTACACCTTC. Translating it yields CAISELTGTGFDGYTF.

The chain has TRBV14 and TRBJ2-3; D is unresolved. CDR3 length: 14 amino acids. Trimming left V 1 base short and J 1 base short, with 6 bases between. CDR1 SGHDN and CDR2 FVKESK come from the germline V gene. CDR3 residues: CASSQVTRTDTQYF. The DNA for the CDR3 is TGTGCCAGCAGCCAAGTCACACGCACAGATACGCAGTATTTT.

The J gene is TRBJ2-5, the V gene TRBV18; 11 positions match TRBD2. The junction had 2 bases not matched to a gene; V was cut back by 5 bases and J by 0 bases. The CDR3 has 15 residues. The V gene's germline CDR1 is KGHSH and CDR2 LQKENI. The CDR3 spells CASSASGGYQETQYF. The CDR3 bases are TGTGCCAGCTCAGCTAGCGGGGGGTACCAAGAGACCCAGTACTTC.

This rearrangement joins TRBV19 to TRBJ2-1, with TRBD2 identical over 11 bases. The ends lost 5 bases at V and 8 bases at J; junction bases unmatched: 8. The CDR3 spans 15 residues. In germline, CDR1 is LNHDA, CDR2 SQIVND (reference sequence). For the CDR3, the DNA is TGTGCCAGTAGTGATCGACTAGCGGGGTCTTATGAGCAGTTCTTC. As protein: CASSDRLAGSYEQFF.

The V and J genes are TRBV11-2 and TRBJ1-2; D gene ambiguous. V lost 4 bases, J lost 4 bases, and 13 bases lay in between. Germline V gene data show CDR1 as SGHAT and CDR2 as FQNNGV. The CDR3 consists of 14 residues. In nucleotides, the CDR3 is TGTGCCAGCAGCTCCCCGACTGAAATCTATGGCTACACCTTC. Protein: CASSSPTEIYGYTF.

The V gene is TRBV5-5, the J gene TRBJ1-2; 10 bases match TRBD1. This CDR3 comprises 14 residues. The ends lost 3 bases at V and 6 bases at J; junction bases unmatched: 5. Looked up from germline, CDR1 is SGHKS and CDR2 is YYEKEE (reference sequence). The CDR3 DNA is TGTGCCAGCAGCTCCGGGACAGGGGTCCATGGCTACACCTTC. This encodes CASSSGTGVHGYTF.

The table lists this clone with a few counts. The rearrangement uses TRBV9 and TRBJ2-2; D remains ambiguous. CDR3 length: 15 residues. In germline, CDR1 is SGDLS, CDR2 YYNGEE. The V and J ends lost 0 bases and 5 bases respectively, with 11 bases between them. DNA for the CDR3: TGTGCCAGCAGCGTAGCCCCTTCAGGTACCGGGGAGCTGTTTTTT. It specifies CASSVAPSGTGELFF.

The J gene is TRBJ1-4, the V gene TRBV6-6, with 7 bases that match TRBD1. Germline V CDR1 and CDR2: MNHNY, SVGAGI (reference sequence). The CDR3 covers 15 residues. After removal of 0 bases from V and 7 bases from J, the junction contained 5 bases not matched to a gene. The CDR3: CASSYSRGGGEKLFF. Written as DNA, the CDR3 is TGTGCCAGCAGTTACTCGAGAGGGGGCGGTGAAAAACTGTTTTTT.